This TCR beta chain comes out of a study of prognosis after radiotherapy for stage I lung cancer. Peripheral venous blood was drawn in approximately 5.7-milliliter volumes, with a draw taken at each of two separate time points. Points from the study as a whole: For the expanded TCR clones, whether they were tumor-specific was not determined. Lower post-radiation Shannon entropy was seen in patients who went on to develop distant metastases.

Regarding this clonotype: The antigen is undetermined. A much more abundant neighbour one base away suggests this may be a read error.

V shed 0 bases and J 6 bases; nucleotides not matched to a gene: 9. Germline CDR1 SGHKS, CDR2 YYEKEE (reference sequence). The CDR3 is 15 residues long. From genomic DNA, two-round multiplex PCR was used to amplify TCR beta CDR3. First-round PCR amplification was performed with primers specific to each TRBV and TRBJ gene. MiXCR was run by TCRdb on the multiplex PCR reads, yielding one entry per CDR3 protein. The sample lists around 30,000 distinct CDR3 sequences, under 40% occurring once. The rearrangement uses TRBV5-5 and TRBJ2-7; TRBD1 matches 7 bases. Sequenced material: PBMCs, taken before or after stereotactic body radiation therapy (not recorded which). This clonotype originated in a donor aged 50 or older with non-small cell lung cancer. The DNA of the CDR3 is TGTGCCAGCAGCTTGGTAGGGCGACAGGGCGGCGAGCAGTACTTC. Its translation: CASSLVGRQGGEQYF.